Presented here are 23 T cell receptor beta chains from one specimen sequenced in a study of early T cells in non-severe SARS-CoV-2 infection. TCRdb itself ran the 5' RACE reads through MiXCR, one entry per CDR3 protein. The sample yields around 98,000 distinct CDR3 sequences, 11% seen once. What was sequenced was whole blood. These receptors were collected from an adult who was a healthcare worker with PCR-confirmed SARS-CoV-2 infection or an uninfected control (not recorded which).

This clonotype occurred many times. This chain uses TRBV3-1 with TRBJ2-7, with D perhaps TRBD1 (9 bases). The CDR3 has 15 residues. CDR1 and CDR2 from the germline V gene are LGHDT and YNNKEL (reference sequence). The V end lost 5 bases, the J end lost 0 bases, and 14 bases lay between the germline ends. For the CDR3, the DNA is TGTGCCAGCAGCGGACAGGGGACTAGCTCCTACGAGCAGTACTTC. Amino acids: CASSGQGTSSYEQYF.

The sample holds a few counts of this clonotype. The gene calls are TRBV29-1 and TRBJ1-1; D is undetermined. The V gene lost 7 bases and the J gene lost 12 bases, with 18 bases spanning the gap. The CDR3 has 11 residues. In germline, CDR1 is SQVTM, CDR2 ANQGSEA. CDR3 amino acids: CSAIRGPLTFF. As DNA, the CDR3 is TGCAGCGCCATAAGAGGGCCACTTACTTTCTTT.

This clonotype has at least ten counts. In nucleotides, the CDR3 is TGTGCCAGCAGCTTAGGAGGGACAGATGGGACTAGCGCACAGTTCTTC. Protein product: CASSLGGTDGTSAQFF. The V and J genes are TRBV11-2 and TRBJ2-1; TRBD2 aligns across 10 bases. The CDR3 has 16 residues. Germline V lookup: CDR1 SGHAT, CDR2 FQNNGV. V was pared by 1 base and J by 13 bases, with 13 bases of the junction left unmatched.

There are a few counts of this clonotype. The germline gene is not matched at one end of the junction; a read error may be the cause. The chain uses TRBV7-7 and TRBJ2-5; D ambiguous. Germline V lookup: CDR1 SSHAT, CDR2 FNYEAQ (reference sequence). The CDR3 totals 14 residues. CDR3 protein: CASSPQSGSGTQYF. The CDR3 DNA is TGTGCTAGCAGCCCCCAGTCCGGCTCGGGGACCCAGTACTTC.

This clonotype was seen a handful of times. The chain carries TRBV7-9 and TRBJ1-1, with 10 positions matching TRBD1. CDR3 length: 16 amino acids. The J segment lost 1 base and the V segment lost 4 bases, leaving 6 bases of the junction unmatched. Germline values: CDR1 SEHNR, CDR2 FQNEAQ (reference sequence). The CDR3 sequence: CASSYWGQGKNTEAFF. CDR3 nucleotide sequence: TGTGCCAGCAGCTATTGGGGACAGGGGAAGAACACTGAAGCTTTCTTT.

This clonotype occurred many times. The rearrangement links TRBV7-9 to TRBJ1-2, with unresolved D. V gave up 8 bases and J gave up 5 bases, with 9 bases separating them. CDR3 length: 11 residues. Germline V lookup: CDR1 SEHNR, CDR2 FQNEAQ (reference sequence). The CDR3 sequence: CASGTLYGYTF. In DNA, the CDR3 is TGTGCCAGCGGAACATTATATGGCTACACCTTC.

Turning to this clonotype: This is likely a read error, given that the CDR3 carries no conserved phenylalanine or tryptophan at its end. The chain is built from TRBV5-1 and TRBJ1-1; 9 positions agree with TRBD1. The V segment lost 4 bases and the J segment 1 base; nucleotides outside the gene matches: 2. The CDR3 is 14 amino acids. Germline assignment: CDR1 SGHRS and CDR2 YFSETQ. CDR3 DNA: TGCGCCAGCAGCCCGGGACAGGGGAACACTGAAGCTTTCTCT. Its protein is CASSPGQGNTEAFS.

This clonotype was counted a few times. V and J are TRBV5-1 and TRBJ1-1; D might be TRBD1 (6 bases). V lost 3 bases, J lost 2 bases, and 17 bases lay in between. Germline CDR1 and CDR2: SGHRS and YFSETQ. The CDR3 totals 16 residues. The chain's CDR3 is CASSSTGGDLNTEAFF. CDR3 DNA sequence: TGCGCCAGCAGCTCCACGGGGGGCGACTTAAACACTGAAGCTTTCTTT.

The chain recombines TRBV12-3 or TRBV12-4 with TRBJ2-5; D gene uncertain. The CDR3 has 12 amino acids. The germline V and J ends were trimmed by 5 bases and 4 bases, with 8 bases remaining between them. CDR3 DNA sequence: TGTGCCAGCAGTCGCACACCAGAGACCCAGTACTTC. It yields the protein CASSRTPETQYF.

This clonotype was seen a handful of times. The gene calls are TRBV28 and TRBJ1-2, with 10 bases aligning to TRBD1. From germline, CDR1 is MDHEN and CDR2 SYDVKM. The CDR3 sequence is 16 residues long. Losses at the gene ends were 1 base for V and 5 bases for J; bases not matched to a gene: 7. The CDR3 DNA sequence: TGTGCCAGCAGTTTATCGGACAGGGGGAAGGGATATGGCTACACCTTC. Amino acids: CASSLSDRGKGYGYTF.

This clonotype occurred many times. The J gene is TRBJ2-5, the V gene TRBV20-1; no reliable D call. Trimming shortened V by 3 bases and J by 4 bases, and 18 bases separated the two germline ends. The CDR3 loop spans 15 amino acids. Germline V gene sequence: CDR1 DFQATT, CDR2 SNEGSKA (reference sequence). The CDR3 sequence is CSARGFLDSAETQYF. CDR3 coding DNA: TGCAGTGCTAGGGGTTTCTTGGATAGTGCAGAGACCCAGTACTTC.

This clonotype was recorded at least ten times. DNA for the CDR3: TGTGCCAGCAGTTACTCGAAGACAGGGGAAAAGACCCAGTACTTC. It is translated as CASSYSKTGEKTQYF. The V and J genes are TRBV6-6 and TRBJ2-5; 8 nucleotides match TRBD1. The CDR3 spans 15 residues. From germline, CDR1 is MNHNY and CDR2 SVGAGI (reference sequence). V was clipped by 0 bases and J by 6 bases; unmatched bases: 6.

The rearrangement joins TRBV7-9 to TRBJ2-2, with TRBD1 as a possible D gene (6 bases). This CDR3 contains 16 residues. The germline V and J ends were trimmed by 4 bases and 4 bases, with 16 bases remaining between them. Per the germline V gene, CDR1 is SEHNR and CDR2 is FQNEAQ (reference sequence). CDR3 nucleotides: TGTGCCAGCAGCTCACAGGGAAGTGGGCGCACCGGGGAGCTGTTTTTT. Amino acids: CASSSQGSGRTGELFF.

This clonotype was seen repeatedly, ten times or more. V is TRBV5-1 and J is TRBJ2-3, with D unclear. The CDR3 extends over 14 amino acids. The V and J ends lost 0 bases and 1 base respectively, with 6 bases between them. Per germline, CDR1 SGHRS and CDR2 YFSETQ. The CDR3 region has the DNA TGCGCCAGCAGCTTGGACGGAGGCACAGATACGCAGTATTTT. Translation gives CASSLDGGTDTQYF.

J is TRBJ2-2 and V is TRBV29-1, with TRBD1 as a possible D gene (6 bases). V was shortened by 0 bases and J by 4 bases, with 18 bases between the two germline ends. Germline values: CDR1 SQVTM, CDR2 ANQGSEA. CDR3 size: 17 residues. CDR3 residues: CSVEDPAKRGFTGELFF. The CDR3 coding sequence is TGCAGCGTTGAAGATCCCGCGAAAAGGGGGTTCACCGGGGAGCTGTTTTTT.

This clonotype was seen a few times. V gene TRBV27 combines with J gene TRBJ1-2; 10 bases are shared with TRBD1. Germline values: CDR1 MNHEY, CDR2 SMNVEV (reference sequence). The CDR3 sequence is 15 residues long. With 2 bases clipped from V and 8 bases from J, the junction kept 8 bases outside the gene matches. For the CDR3, the DNA is TGTGCCAGCAGTTTAAAAGGGACAGGGGTTCGGGGCTACACCTTC. As protein: CASSLKGTGVRGYTF.

This clonotype was observed at least ten times. The rearrangement joins TRBV12-3 or TRBV12-4 to TRBJ2-6; D remains unclear. The V and J ends lost 6 bases and 1 base respectively, with 4 bases between them. This CDR3 has 13 residues. CDR3 DNA: TGTGCCAGCAGGATTTCTGGGGCCAACGTCCTGACTTTC. This translates into CASRISGANVLTF.

This clonotype was observed a few times. The chain combines TRBV25-1 with TRBJ1-2; no clear D gene. Germline assignment: CDR1 MGHDK and CDR2 SYGVNS. The CDR3 totals 11 residues. Between the trimmed V and J ends, which lost 4 bases and 6 bases, there was a span of 6 bases. The CDR3 DNA reads as TGTGCCAGCAGTGGAGGGAATGGCTACACCTTC. Translated, it gives CASSGGNGYTF.

This clonotype was picked up a small number of times. The J gene is TRBJ2-5, the V gene TRBV7-8; no clear D. The CDR3 has 14 residues. V lost 1 base and J lost 1, with 7 bases in between. CDR1 is SGHVS, CDR2 FQNEAQ, per germline. The CDR3 here is CASSLVRSQETQYF. CDR3 DNA sequence: TGTGCCAGCAGCTTAGTTCGATCCCAAGAGACCCAGTACTTC.

At least ten counts were recorded for this clonotype. This chain connects TRBV5-8 to TRBJ1-5; 7 nucleotides align to TRBD1. This CDR3 is built from 14 residues. CDR1 and CDR2 (germline): SGHTS, YDEGEE. Losses at the gene ends were 4 bases for V and 4 bases for J; bases not matched to a gene: 5. The CDR3 region is CASSAGQLNQPQHF. CDR3 coding DNA: TGTGCCAGCAGCGCGGGACAGCTAAATCAGCCCCAGCATTTT.

This clonotype was counted at least ten times. The chain has TRBV29-1 and TRBJ2-7, with 9 bases fitting TRBD1. Trimming took 7 bases from V and 2 from J; bases not matched to a gene: 9. This CDR3 is built from 14 residues. Germline-derived CDR1 and CDR2 are SQVTM and ANQGSEA. Here the CDR3 reads CSAGDRESTYEQYF. In nucleotides, the CDR3 is TGCAGCGCTGGGGACAGGGAATCAACCTACGAGCAGTACTTC.

The rearrangement links TRBV4-1 to TRBJ2-7; the D is unclear. The V gene lost 1 base and the J gene lost 6 bases, with 10 bases spanning the gap. This CDR3 is built from 13 residues. Per the germline V gene, CDR1 is MGHRA and CDR2 is YSYEKL. CDR3 in amino acids: CASSQGVTSEQYF. The CDR3, as DNA: TGCGCCAGCAGCCAAGGAGTAACGAGCGAGCAGTACTTC.

This clonotype was observed a handful of times. The chain uses TRBV5-1 and TRBJ2-1, with TRBD2 identical over 12 bases. J lost 2 bases, V lost 0 bases, and 0 bases had no gene match. This CDR3 has 16 amino acids. The germline V gene has CDR1 SGHRS and CDR2 YFSETQ. The CDR3 coding sequence is TGCGCCAGCAGCTTGGGACTAGCGGGGGCCTACAATGAGCAGTTCTTC. As protein: CASSLGLAGAYNEQFF. Variable domain in full (rest from reference TRBV5-1 and TRBJ2-1): KAGVTQTPRYLIKTRGQQVTLSCSPISGHRSVSWYQQTPGQGLQFLFEYFSETQRNKGNFPGRFSGRQFSNSRSEMNVSTLELGDSALYLCASSLGLAGAYNEQFFGPGTRLTVL.